This paragraph reports one T cell receptor beta chain. CDR3 size: 15 residues. V dropped 5 bases and J dropped 2 bases, with 13 bases sitting between them. Germline CDR1 SGHTA, CDR2 FQGNSA. The data originate from a study of shared clonotypes between healthy human individuals. The study drew its donors from healthy HIV-negative adults without recent acute infections or vaccinations. Genomic DNA for unsorted samples, which was extracted with the QIAamp DNA Blood Mini kit, came from some 84 million PBMCs. Researchers ran the assay at a deep level. Generated by immunoSEQ multiplex PCR, the TCRdb table keeps only in-frame clones and is missing some. The sample comprises 490,000 or so clones, 76% of which are singletons, and over 10% rests with the top ten.

The source of this sequence is a middle-aged woman in good health. Some clones in this sample may be carry-over from other donors' samples. The V call is TRBV7-2, the J call TRBJ1-3; TRBD1 is a possible D gene (5 bases). The sequencing sample was made of PBMCs. CDR3 sequence reads: CASSPHRGPGNTIYF. Here the CDR3 DNA reads TGTGCCAGCAGCCCCCACCGGGGCCCTGGAAACACCATATATTTT.